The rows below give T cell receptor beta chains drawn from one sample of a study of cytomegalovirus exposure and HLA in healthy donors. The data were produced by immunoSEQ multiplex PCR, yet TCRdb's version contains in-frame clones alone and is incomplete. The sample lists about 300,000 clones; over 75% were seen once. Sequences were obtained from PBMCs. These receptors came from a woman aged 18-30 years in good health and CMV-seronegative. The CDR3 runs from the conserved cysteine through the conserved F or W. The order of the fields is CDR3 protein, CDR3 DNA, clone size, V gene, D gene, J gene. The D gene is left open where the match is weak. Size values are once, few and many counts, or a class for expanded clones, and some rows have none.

CASSQSRYQPQHF,TGTGCCAGCAGCCAATCTCGGTATCAGCCCCAGCATTTT,few,TRBV4-2,.,TRBJ1-5
CASSATGDPNQPQHF,TGCGCCAGCAGCGCCACAGGGGACCCCAATCAGCCCCAGCATTTT,.,TRBV5-1,TRBD1,TRBJ1-5
CASSSGQWAYSNQPQHF,TGTGCCAGCAGCTCCGGACAGTGGGCGTATAGCAATCAGCCCCAGCATTTT,.,TRBV5-7,.,TRBJ1-5
CASSPEALNTGELFF,TGTGCCAGCAGCCCGGAGGCCCTGAACACCGGGGAGCTGTTTTTT,.,TRBV7-2,.,TRBJ2-2
CASSWGDVAGGAYNEQFF,TGTGCCAGCAGCTGGGGTGATGTTGCGGGAGGTGCCTACAATGAGCAGTTCTTC,.,TRBV27,TRBD2,TRBJ2-1
CASNRLASGGLDEAFF,TGTGCCAGCAACCGCTTAGCCTCAGGGGGCCTAGATGAAGCTTTCTTT,.,TRBV27,TRBD1,TRBJ1-1
CASSQHTGPTRGYEQYF,TGTGCCAGCAGCCAACACACGGGCCCCACTCGGGGGTACGAGCAGTACTTC,.,TRBV14,.,TRBJ2-7
CASSSPGGFYEQYF,TGTGCCAGCAGCTCCCCAGGGGGGTTCTACGAGCAGTACTTC,.,TRBV7-9,.,TRBJ2-7
CASSLDRFNGYTF,TGTGCCAGCAGCCTTGACAGGTTTAATGGCTACACCTTC,.,TRBV6-5,.,TRBJ1-2
CASSLRLAGRQETQYF,TGTGCCAGCAGCTTGAGACTGGCGGGGCGCCAAGAGACCCAGTACTTC,.,TRBV14,.,TRBJ2-5
CASSQPNNQGTYEQYF,TGCGCCAGCAGCCAACCAAACAACCAGGGGACCTACGAGCAGTACTTC,.,TRBV4-1,.,TRBJ2-7
CASSIGGTSFVNEQFF,TGTGCCAGTAGTATAGGGGGGACTAGTTTTGTCAATGAGCAGTTCTTC,.,TRBV19,TRBD2,TRBJ2-1
CSVGAGEQFF,TGCAGCGTTGGGGCTGGCGAGCAGTTCTTC,.,TRBV29-1,.,TRBJ2-1
CASGLAAYEQYF,TGTGCCAGCGGACTAGCGGCCTACGAGCAGTACTTC,.,TRBV27,TRBD2,TRBJ2-7
CASSGAGAYNEQFF,TGCGCCAGCAGCGGGGCAGGGGCCTACAATGAGCAGTTCTTC,.,TRBV4-1,.,TRBJ2-1
CASSVSSGSGAADTQYF,TGTGCCAGCAGCGTAAGTAGCGGGAGCGGAGCGGCAGATACGCAGTATTTT,.,TRBV4-2,TRBD2,TRBJ2-3
CASSEIWQGYSPLHF,TGTGCCAGCAGTGAAATTTGGCAGGGGTATTCACCCCTCCACTTT,.,TRBV6-1,.,TRBJ1-6
CASSQDAEDRPLREQYF,TGCGCCAGCAGCCAAGATGCGGAGGACAGGCCCCTCCGGGAGCAGTACTTC,few,TRBV4-1,TRBD1,TRBJ2-7
CASSFRLTQWAFYEQYF,TGTGCCAGCAGCTTCCGGCTCACTCAATGGGCTTTCTACGAGCAGTACTTC,.,TRBV28,.,TRBJ2-7
CASSLAGQGAQETQYF,TGTGCCAGCAGTTTAGCTGGACAGGGGGCCCAAGAGACCCAGTACTTC,.,TRBV28,TRBD1,TRBJ2-5
CASVQGVSGANVLTF,TGTGCCAGTGTCCAGGGGGTATCTGGGGCCAACGTCCTGACTTTC,.,TRBV19,TRBD1,TRBJ2-6
CASSPAFRTTQETQYF,TGTGCCAGCAGCCCCGCTTTTAGGACTACCCAAGAGACCCAGTACTTC,.,TRBV7-6,.,TRBJ2-5
CATGGQGYQPQHF,TGTGCCACAGGGGGACAGGGATACCAGCCCCAGCATTTT,.,TRBV28,TRBD1,TRBJ1-5
CATSRTGSGETQYF,TGTGCCACCAGCAGAACAGGGTCAGGAGAGACCCAGTACTTC,.,TRBV15,.,TRBJ2-5
CASSSGLANVRYEQYF,TGTGCCAGCAGTTCGGGACTAGCAAACGTAAGGTACGAGCAGTACTTC,.,TRBV6-6,TRBD2,TRBJ2-7
CASSLRTGMTKNIQYF,TGTGCCAGCAGCCTGCGGACAGGGATGACCAAAAACATTCAGTACTTC,.,TRBV7-9,TRBD1,TRBJ2-4
CAWTTRDRSYNEQFF,TGTGCCTGGACCACCAGGGACAGAAGCTACAATGAGCAGTTCTTC,.,TRBV30,TRBD1,TRBJ2-1
CASSLDPGLDYGYTF,TGCGCCAGCAGCTTGGATCCAGGGCTGGACTATGGCTACACCTTC,few,TRBV5-1,.,TRBJ1-2
CASGLGGTSGSNEQYF,TGTGCTAGTGGTTTGGGGGGGACTAGCGGGAGCAACGAGCAGTACTTC,.,TRBV12-5,TRBD2,TRBJ2-7
CASTPAGRSQAFF,TGTGCCAGCACACCCGCGGGTCGCAGCCAAGCTTTCTTT,.,TRBV5-6,.,TRBJ1-1
CASSLGGGSSYNEQFF,TGCGCCAGCAGCTTGGGCGGCGGGAGTTCCTACAATGAGCAGTTCTTC,.,TRBV5-1,TRBD2,TRBJ2-1
CASRSTGAGSGANVLTF,TGTGCCAGCAGGTCAACAGGGGCCGGCTCTGGGGCCAACGTCCTGACTTTC,.,TRBV11-2,TRBD1,TRBJ2-6
CASSEGGLGTEAFF,TGTGCCAGCAGTGAAGGGGGGCTCGGGACTGAAGCTTTCTTT,.,TRBV2,.,TRBJ1-1
CASSLVRGYNEQFF,TGTGCCAGCAGTTTAGTAAGGGGGTACAATGAGCAGTTCTTC,.,TRBV27,.,TRBJ2-1
CASSLDPGGLTGELFF,TGTGCCAGCAGCTTAGATCCGGGAGGGCTCACCGGGGAGCTGTTTTTT,.,TRBV13,TRBD2,TRBJ2-2
CASTDRLAGGYEQYF,TGTGCCAGCACCGACCGACTAGCGGGGGGCTACGAGCAGTACTTC,.,TRBV27,TRBD2,TRBJ2-7
CASSLGRGGGYTF,TGTGCCAGCAGCCTCGGGCGGGGCGGTGGCTACACCTTC,once,TRBV7-2,.,TRBJ1-2
CASSLGLAGAFGTQYF,TGCGCCAGCAGCTTGGGGCTAGCGGGAGCATTCGGTACGCAGTATTTT,.,TRBV5-1,TRBD2,TRBJ2-3
CASTGGAANQPQHF,TGTGCCAGTACCGGAGGGGCAGCCAATCAGCCCCAGCATTTT,.,TRBV19,.,TRBJ1-5